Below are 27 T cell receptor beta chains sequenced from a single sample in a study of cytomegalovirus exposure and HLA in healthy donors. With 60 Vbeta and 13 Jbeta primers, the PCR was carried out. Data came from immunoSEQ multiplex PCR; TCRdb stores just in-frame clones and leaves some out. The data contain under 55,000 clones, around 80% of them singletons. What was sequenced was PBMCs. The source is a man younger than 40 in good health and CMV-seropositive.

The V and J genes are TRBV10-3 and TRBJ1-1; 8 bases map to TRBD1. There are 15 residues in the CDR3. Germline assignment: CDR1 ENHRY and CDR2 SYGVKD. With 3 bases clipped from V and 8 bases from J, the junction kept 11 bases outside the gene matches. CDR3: CAISEGSGGGGEAFF. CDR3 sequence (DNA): TGTGCCATCAGTGAAGGGTCAGGGGGCGGTGGCGAAGCTTTCTTT.

The chain's CDR3 is CASPDRGGGNRNEKLFF. CDR3 nucleotides: TGTGCCAGTCCCGACAGGGGCGGGGGCAACCGTAATGAAAAACTGTTTTTT. The chain is built from TRBV19 and TRBJ1-4; 8 bases match TRBD1. J lost 4 bases, V lost 8 bases, and 15 bases had no gene match. CDR3 length: 17 amino acids. Germline V lookup: CDR1 LNHDA, CDR2 SQIVND (reference sequence).

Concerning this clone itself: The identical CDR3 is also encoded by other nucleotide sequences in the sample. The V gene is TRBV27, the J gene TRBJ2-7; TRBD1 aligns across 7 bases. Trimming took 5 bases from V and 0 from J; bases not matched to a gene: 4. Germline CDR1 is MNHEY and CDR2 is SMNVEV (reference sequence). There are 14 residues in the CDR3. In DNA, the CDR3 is TGTGCCAGCAGTGGACAGGCTAGCTCCTACGAGCAGTACTTC. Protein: CASSGQASSYEQYF.

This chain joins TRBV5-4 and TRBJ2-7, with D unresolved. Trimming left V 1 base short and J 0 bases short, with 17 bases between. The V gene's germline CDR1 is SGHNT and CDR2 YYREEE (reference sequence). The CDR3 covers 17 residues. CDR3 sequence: CASSLMGLPLRSYEQYF. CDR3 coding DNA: TGTGCCAGCAGCTTGATGGGCCTTCCCCTACGCTCCTACGAGCAGTACTTC.

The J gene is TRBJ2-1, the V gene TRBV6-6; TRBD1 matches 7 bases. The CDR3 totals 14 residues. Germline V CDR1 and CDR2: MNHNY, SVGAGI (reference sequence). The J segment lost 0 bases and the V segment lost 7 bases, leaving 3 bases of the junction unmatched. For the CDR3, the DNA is TGTGCCAGCACCAGGGACAGCTCCTACAATGAGCAGTTCTTC. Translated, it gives CASTRDSSYNEQFF.

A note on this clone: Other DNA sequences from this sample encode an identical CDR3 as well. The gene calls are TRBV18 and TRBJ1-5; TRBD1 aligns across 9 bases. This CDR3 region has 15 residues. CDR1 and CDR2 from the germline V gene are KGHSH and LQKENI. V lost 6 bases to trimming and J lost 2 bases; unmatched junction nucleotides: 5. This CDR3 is CASSPDRGGNQPQHF. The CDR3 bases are TGTGCCAGCTCTCCGGACAGGGGAGGCAATCAGCCCCAGCATTTT.

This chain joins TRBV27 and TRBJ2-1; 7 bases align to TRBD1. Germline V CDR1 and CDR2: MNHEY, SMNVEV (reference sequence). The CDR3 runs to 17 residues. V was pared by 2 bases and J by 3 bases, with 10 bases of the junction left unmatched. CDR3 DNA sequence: TGTGCCAGCAGTTTAGGGAAGGGGGACAGAGTCTACAATGAGCAGTTCTTC. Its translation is CASSLGKGDRVYNEQFF.

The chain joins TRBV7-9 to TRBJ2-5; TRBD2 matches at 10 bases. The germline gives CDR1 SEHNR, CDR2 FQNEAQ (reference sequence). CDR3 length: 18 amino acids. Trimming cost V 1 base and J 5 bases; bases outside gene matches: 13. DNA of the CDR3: TGTGCCAGCAGCTTAGTGGGGCTCAGCGGGGGGGCCGATGAGACCCAGTACTTC. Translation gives CASSLVGLSGGADETQYF. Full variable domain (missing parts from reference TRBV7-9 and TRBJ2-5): DTGVSQNPRHKITKRGQNVTFRCDPISEHNRLYWYRQTLGQGPEFLTYFQNEAQLEKSRLLSDRFSAERPKGSFSTLEIQRTEQGDSAMYLCASSLVGLSGGADETQYFGPGTRLLVL.

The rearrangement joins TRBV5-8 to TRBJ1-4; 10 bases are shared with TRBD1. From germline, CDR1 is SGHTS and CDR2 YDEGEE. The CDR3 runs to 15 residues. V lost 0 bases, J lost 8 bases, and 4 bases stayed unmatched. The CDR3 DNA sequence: TGTGCCAGCAGCTTGGGAGTGGACAGGGGGGAAAAACTGTTTTTT. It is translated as CASSLGVDRGEKLFF.

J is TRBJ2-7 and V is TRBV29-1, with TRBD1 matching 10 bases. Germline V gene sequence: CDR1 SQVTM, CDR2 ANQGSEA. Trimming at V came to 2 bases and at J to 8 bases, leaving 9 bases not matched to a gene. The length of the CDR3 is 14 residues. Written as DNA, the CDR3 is TGCAGCGTTGAAAAGGGGACAGGGGTAGGCCAGCAGTACTTC. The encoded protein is CSVEKGTGVGQQYF.

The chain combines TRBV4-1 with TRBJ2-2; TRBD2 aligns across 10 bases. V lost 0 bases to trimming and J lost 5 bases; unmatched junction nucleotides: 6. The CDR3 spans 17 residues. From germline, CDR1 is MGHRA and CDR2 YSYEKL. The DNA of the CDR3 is TGCGCCAGCAGCCAAGATCCCCCTAGCGGGGGTACCGGGGAGCTGTTTTTT. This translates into CASSQDPPSGGTGELFF.

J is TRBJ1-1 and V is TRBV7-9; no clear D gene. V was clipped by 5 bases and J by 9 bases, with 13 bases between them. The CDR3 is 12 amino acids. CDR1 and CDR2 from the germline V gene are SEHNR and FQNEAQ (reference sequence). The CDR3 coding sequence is TGTGCCAGCAGCCCAGGAATAGGCAAAGCTTTCTTT. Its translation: CASSPGIGKAFF.

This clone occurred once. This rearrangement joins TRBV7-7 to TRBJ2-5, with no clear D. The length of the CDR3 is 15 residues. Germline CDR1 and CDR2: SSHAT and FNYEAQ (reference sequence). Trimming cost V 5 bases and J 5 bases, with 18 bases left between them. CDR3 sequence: CASSPEVTLAETQYF. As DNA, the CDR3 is TGTGCCAGCAGCCCAGAGGTCACTTTAGCTGAGACCCAGTACTTC.

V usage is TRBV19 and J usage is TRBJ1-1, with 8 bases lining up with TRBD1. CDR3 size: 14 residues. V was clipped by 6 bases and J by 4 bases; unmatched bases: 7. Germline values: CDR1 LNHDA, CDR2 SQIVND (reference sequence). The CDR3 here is CASSRTGQVTEAFF. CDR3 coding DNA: TGTGCCAGTAGCCGGACAGGGCAGGTCACTGAAGCTTTCTTT.

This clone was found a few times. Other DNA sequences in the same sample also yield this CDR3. The CDR3 sequence: CASRTSGGNTGELFF. The CDR3 bases are TGTGCCAGCAGAACTAGCGGGGGGAACACCGGGGAGCTGTTTTTT. The chain links TRBV2 to TRBJ2-2; 11 nucleotides agree with TRBD2. Germline V gives CDR1 SNHLY, CDR2 FYNNEI. The CDR3 extends over 15 amino acids. The V segment lost 6 bases and the J segment 1 base; nucleotides outside the gene matches: 1.

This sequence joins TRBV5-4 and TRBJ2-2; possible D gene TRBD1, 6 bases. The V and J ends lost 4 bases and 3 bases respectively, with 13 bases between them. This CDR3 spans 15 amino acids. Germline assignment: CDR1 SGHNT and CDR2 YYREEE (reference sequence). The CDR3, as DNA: TGTGCCAGCAGCGTCAAAACAGGGTACACCGGGGAGCTGTTTTTT. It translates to CASSVKTGYTGELFF.

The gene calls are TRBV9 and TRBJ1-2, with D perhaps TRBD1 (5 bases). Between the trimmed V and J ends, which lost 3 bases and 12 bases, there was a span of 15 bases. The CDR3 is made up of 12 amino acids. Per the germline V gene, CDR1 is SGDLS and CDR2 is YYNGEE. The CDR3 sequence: CASSDTQTADTF. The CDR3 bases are TGTGCCAGCAGCGACACTCAGACAGCCGACACCTTC. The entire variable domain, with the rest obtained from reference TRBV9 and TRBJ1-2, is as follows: DSGVTQTPKHLITATGQRVTLRCSPRSGDLSVYWYQQSLDQGLQFLIQYYNGEERAKGNILERFSAQQFPDLHSELNLSSLELGDSALYFCASSDTQTADTFGSGTRLTVV.

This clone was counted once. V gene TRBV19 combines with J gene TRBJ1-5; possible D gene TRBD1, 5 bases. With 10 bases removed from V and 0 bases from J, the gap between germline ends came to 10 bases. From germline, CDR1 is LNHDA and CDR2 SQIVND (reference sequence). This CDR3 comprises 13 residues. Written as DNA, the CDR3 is TGTGCCACCCGGGGGGTTAGCAATCAGCCCCAGCATTTT. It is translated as CATRGVSNQPQHF.

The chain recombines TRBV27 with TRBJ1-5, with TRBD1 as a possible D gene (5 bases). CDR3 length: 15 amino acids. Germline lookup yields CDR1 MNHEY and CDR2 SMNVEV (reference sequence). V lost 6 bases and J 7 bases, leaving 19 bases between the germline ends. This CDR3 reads CASSELSGLDQPQHF. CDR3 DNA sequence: TGTGCCAGCAGCGAATTGTCAGGGCTTGACCAGCCCCAGCATTTT.

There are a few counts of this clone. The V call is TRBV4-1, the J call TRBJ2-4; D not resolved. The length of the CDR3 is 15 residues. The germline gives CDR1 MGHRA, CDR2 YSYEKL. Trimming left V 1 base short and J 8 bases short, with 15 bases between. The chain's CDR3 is CASSQVHSASYIQYF. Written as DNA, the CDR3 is TGCGCCAGCAGCCAAGTCCACTCTGCGTCTTACATTCAGTACTTC.

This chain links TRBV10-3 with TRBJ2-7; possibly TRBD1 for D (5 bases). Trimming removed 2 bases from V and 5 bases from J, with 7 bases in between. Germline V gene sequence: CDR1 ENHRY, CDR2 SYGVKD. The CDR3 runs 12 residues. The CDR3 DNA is TGTGCCATCAGTGAGAGGGGCGACGAGCAGTACTTC. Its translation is CAISERGDEQYF.

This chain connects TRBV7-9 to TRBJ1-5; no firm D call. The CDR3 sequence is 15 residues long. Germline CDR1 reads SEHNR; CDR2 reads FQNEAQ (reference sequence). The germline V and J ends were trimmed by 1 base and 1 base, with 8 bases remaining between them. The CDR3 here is CASSLEGGSNQPQHF. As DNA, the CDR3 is TGTGCCAGCAGCTTAGAGGGAGGGAGCAATCAGCCCCAGCATTTT.

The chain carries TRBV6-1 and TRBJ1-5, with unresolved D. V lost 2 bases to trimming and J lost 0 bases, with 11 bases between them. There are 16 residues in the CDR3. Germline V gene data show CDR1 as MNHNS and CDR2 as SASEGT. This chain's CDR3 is CASSESVYYSNQPQHF. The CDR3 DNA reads TGTGCCAGCAGTGAATCCGTCTACTATAGCAATCAGCCCCAGCATTTT.

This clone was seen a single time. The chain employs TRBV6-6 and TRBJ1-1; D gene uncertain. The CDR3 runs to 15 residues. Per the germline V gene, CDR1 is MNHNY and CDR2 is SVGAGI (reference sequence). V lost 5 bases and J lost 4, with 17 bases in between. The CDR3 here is CASSKTRVPSTEAFF. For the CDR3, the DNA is TGTGCCAGCAGTAAGACTAGGGTACCGAGCACTGAAGCTTTCTTT.

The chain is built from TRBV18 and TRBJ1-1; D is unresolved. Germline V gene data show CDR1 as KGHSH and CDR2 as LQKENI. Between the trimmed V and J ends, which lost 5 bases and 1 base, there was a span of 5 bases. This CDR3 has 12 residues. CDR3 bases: TGTGCCAGCTCATTCAGGAACACTGAAGCTTTCTTT. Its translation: CASSFRNTEAFF.

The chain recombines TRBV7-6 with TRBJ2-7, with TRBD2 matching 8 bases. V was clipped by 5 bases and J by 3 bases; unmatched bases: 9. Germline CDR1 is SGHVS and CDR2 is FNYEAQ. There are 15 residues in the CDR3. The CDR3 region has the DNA TGTGCCAGCAGCCCCGGGGGGGGCCTTAACTACGAGCAGTACTTC. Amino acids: CASSPGGGLNYEQYF.

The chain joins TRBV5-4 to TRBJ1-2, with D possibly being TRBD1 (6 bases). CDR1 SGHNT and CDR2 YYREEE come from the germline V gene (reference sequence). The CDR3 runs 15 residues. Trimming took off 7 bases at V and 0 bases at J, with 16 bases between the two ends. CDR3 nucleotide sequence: TGTGCCAGCGGCCATCAGGGGACGCCTAACTATGGCTACACCTTC. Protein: CASGHQGTPNYGYTF.